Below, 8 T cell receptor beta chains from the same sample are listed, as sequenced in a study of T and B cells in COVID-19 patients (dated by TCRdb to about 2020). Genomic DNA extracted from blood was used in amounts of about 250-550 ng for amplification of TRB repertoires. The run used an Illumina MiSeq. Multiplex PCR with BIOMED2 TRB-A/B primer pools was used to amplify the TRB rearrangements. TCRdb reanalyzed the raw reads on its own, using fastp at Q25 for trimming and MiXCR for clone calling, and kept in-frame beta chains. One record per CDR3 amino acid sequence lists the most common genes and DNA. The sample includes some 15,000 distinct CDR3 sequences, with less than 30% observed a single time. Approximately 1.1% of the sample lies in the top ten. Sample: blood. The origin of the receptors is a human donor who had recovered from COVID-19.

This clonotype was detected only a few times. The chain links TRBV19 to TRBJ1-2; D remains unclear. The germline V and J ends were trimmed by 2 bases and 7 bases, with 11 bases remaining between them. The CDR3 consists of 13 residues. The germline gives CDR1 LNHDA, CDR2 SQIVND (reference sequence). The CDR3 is CASSIKGPAGYTF. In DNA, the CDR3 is TGTGCCAGTAGTATAAAAGGGCCGGCTGGCTACACCTTC.

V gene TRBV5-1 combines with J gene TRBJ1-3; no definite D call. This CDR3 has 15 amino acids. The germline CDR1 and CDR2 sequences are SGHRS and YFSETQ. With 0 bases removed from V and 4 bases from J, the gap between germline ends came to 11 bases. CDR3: CASSLVEARGNTIYF. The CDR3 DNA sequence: TGCGCCAGCAGCTTGGTCGAGGCGCGGGGAAACACCATATATTTT.

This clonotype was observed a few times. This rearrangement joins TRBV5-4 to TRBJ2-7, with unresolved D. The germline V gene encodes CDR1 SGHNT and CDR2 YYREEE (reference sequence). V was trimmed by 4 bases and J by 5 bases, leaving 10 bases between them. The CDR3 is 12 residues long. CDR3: CASSPTSHEQYF. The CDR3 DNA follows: TGTGCCAGCAGCCCCACAAGTCACGAGCAGTACTTC.

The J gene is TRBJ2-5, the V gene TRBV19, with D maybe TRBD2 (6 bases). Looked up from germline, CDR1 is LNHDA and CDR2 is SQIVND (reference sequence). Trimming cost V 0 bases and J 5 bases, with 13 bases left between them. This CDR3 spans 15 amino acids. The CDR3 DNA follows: TGTGCCAGTAGTATAGAGGATGGGGGGTGGGAGACCCAGTACTTC. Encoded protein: CASSIEDGGWETQYF.

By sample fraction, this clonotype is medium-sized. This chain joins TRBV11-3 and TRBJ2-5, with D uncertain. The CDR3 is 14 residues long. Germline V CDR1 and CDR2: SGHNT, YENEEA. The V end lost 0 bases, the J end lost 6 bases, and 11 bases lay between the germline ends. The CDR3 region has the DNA TGTGCCAGCAGCTTAGACGTAGGCGAAAAGACCCAGTACTTC. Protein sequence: CASSLDVGEKTQYF.

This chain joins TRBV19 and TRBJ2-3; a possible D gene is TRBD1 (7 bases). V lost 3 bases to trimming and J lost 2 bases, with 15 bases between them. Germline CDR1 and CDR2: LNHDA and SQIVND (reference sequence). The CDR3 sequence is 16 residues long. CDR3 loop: CASSIRPGGTTDTQYF. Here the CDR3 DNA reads TGTGCCAGTAGTATTAGGCCAGGGGGGACCACAGATACGCAGTATTTT.

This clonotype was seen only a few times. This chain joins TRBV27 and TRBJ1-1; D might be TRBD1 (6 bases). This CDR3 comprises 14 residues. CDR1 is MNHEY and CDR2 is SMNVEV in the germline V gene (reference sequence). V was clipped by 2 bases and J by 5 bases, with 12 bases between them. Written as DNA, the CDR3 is TGTGCCAGCAGTTTAGGGGGCCGTGGGACTGAAGCTTTCTTT. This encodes CASSLGGRGTEAFF.

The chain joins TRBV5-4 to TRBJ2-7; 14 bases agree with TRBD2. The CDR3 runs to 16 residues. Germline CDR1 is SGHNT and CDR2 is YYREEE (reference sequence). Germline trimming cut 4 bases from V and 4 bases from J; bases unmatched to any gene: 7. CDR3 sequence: CASSPGLAGVGYEQYF. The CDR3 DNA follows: TGTGCCAGCAGCCCGGGACTAGCGGGAGTAGGGTACGAGCAGTACTTC.